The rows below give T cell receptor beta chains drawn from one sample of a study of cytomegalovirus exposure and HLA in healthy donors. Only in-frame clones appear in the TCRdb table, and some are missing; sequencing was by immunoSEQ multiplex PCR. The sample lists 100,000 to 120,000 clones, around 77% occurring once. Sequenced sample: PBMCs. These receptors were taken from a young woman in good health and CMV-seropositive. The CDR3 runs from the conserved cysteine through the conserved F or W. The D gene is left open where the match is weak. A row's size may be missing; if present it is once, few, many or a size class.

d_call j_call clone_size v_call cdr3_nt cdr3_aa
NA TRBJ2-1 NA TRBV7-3 TGTGCCAGCAGTGATACAGGGAGCTCCTACAATGAGCAGTTCTTC CASSDTGSSYNEQFF
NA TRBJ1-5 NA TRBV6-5 TGTGCCAGCAGTTCCTACTCCGATTCAGGGCAGCCCCAGCATTTT CASSSYSDSGQPQHF
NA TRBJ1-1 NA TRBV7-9 TGTGCCAGCAGCTTATATTCGGTAAACACTGAAGCTTTCTTT CASSLYSVNTEAFF
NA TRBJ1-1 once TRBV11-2 TGTGCCAGCAGCTTAGATCAGGTTTGGAAGACTGAAGCTTTCTTT CASSLDQVWKTEAFF
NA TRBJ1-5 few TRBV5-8 TGTGCCAGCAGCTTGGAAGAGGGTCTACGGGGGGTAAGCAATCAGCCCCAGCATTTT CASSLEEGLRGVSNQPQHF
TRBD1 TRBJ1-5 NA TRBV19 TGTGCCAGTAGTACGAAGGGACAGGAGGGCAATCAGCCCCAGCATTTT CASSTKGQEGNQPQHF
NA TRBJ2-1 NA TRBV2 TGTGCCAGCACCCAGGTCATCAATGAGCAGTTCTTC CASTQVINEQFF
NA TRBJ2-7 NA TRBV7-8 TGTGCCAGCAGCTTACGAGGGGAGGTGGGCTACGAGCAGTACTTC CASSLRGEVGYEQYF
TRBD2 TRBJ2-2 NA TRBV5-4 TGTGCCGCCGCCGGACTAGCCGGTACCGGGGAGCTGTTTTTT CAAAGLAGTGELFF
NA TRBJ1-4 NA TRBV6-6 TGTGCCAGCAGTTACTCGATGGGGGCCACTGAAAAACTGTTTTTT CASSYSMGATEKLFF
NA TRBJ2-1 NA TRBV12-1 TGTGCCAGCAGCTCCACTTCCTACAATGAGCAGTTCTTC CASSSTSYNEQFF
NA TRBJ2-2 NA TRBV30 TGTGCCTGGAGTGGACTAGTTAATACCGGGGAGCTGTTTTTT CAWSGLVNTGELFF
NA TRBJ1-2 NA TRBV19 TGTGCCAGTAGTACTCCGATCAAGACGGGTGGCTACACCTTC CASSTPIKTGGYTF
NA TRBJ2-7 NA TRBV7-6 TGTGCCAGCAGCACCACCGGGACTCTGGCCGAGCAGTACTTC CASSTTGTLAEQYF
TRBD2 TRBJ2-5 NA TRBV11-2 TGTGCCAGCAGCCTAAACCGGGACTACCAGGACTTC CASSLNRDYQDF
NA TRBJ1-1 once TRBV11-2 TGTGCCAGCAGCTCTAACCGCGCAGGGATGAACACTGAAGCTTTCTTT CASSSNRAGMNTEAFF
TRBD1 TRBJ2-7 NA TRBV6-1 TGTGCCAGCACCATTCGACAGGGGGGGCTCGAGCAGTACTTC CASTIRQGGLEQYF
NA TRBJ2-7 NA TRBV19 TGTGCCAGTAGTATGAGACAGCTAAGCTCCTACGAGCAGTACTTC CASSMRQLSSYEQYF
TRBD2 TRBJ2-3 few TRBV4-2 TGTGCCAGCAGCCAAGATCTAGCGGGAGCAGATACGCAGTATTTT CASSQDLAGADTQYF
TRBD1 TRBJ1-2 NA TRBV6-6 TGTGCCAGCAGTTACTCGGACAGGGGGCTCAGCTATGGCTACACCTTC CASSYSDRGLSYGYTF
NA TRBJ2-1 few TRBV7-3 TGTGCCAGCAGCGCCAACTTAGACAATGAGCAGTTCTTC CASSANLDNEQFF
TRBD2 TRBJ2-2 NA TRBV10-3 TGTGCCATCAGTTTCGGGGGGGCGAACACCGGGGAGCTGTTTTTT CAISFGGANTGELFF
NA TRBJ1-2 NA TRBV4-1 TGCGCCAGCAGCCAAGGGACGGGGAGACTTAACTATGGCTACACCTTC CASSQGTGRLNYGYTF
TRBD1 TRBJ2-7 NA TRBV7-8 TGTGCCAGCAGCCTAAGGGGGACAGGGTCCTACGAGCAGTACTTC CASSLRGTGSYEQYF
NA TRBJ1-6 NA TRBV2 TGTGCCAGCAGTGAAGCTTGGGGGGGAGGTGTAGAAAATTCACCCCTCCACTTT CASSEAWGGGVENSPLHF
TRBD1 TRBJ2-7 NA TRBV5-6 TGTGCCAGCAGTTTTGGGACAGTCGAGGAGCAGTACTTC CASSFGTVEEQYF
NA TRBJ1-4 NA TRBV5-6 TGTGCCAGCAGCTGGGGGGACGGCGCAACTAATGAAAAACTGTTTTTT CASSWGDGATNEKLFF
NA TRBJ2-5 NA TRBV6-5 TGTGCCAGCAGTTACTCCGGGACCCAGTACTTC CASSYSGTQYF
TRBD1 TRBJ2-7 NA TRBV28 TGTGCCAGCAGTTTCTTCGGTGCAGGGGGCTCCTACGAGCAGTACTTC CASSFFGAGGSYEQYF
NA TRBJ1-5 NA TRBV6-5 TGTGCCAGCAGCGGGACACATAGCAATCAGCCCCAGCATTTT CASSGTHSNQPQHF
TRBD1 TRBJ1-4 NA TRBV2 TGTGCCAGCAGTGAAGCGGGGACAGCGAATGAAAAACTGTTTTTT CASSEAGTANEKLFF
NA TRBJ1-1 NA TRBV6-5 TGTGCCAGCAGCGACGGGGGGAACACTGAAGCTTTCTTT CASSDGGNTEAFF
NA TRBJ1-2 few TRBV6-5 TGTGCCAGCAGTTACTCTAATGGGGGCAGCTATGGCTACACCTTC CASSYSNGGSYGYTF